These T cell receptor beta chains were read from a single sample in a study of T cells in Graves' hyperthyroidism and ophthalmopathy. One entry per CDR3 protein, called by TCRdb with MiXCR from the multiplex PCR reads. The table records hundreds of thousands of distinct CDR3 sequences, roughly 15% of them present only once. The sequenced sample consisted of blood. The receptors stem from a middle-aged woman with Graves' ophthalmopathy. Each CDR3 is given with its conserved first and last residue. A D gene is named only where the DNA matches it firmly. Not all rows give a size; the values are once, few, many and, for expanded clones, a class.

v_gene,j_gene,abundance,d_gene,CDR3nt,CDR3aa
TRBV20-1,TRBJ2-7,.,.,TGCAGTGTTTATAGGACAGACTTTTACTCCTACGAGCAGTACTTC,CSVYRTDFYSYEQYF
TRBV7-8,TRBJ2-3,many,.,TGTGCCAGCAACCTCTCGAAACCCCGGGAGTCCCTTAGCACAGATACGCAGTATTTT,CASNLSKPRESLSTDTQYF
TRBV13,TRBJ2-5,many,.,TGTGCCAGCAGCTTAACGGTATCAGAGACCCAGTACTTC,CASSLTVSETQYF
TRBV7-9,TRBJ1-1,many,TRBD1,TGTGCCAGCACCACCGGGACAGCGAACACTGAAGCTTTCTTT,CASTTGTANTEAFF
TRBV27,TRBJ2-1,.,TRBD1,TGTGCCAGCAGCACCACAGGGGGCGCTTCTTACAATGAGCAGTTCTTC,CASSTTGGASYNEQFF
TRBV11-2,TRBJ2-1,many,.,TGTGCCAGCAGCTTGTACCGAAATGAGCAGTTCTTC,CASSLYRNEQFF
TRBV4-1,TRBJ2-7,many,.,TGCGCCAGCAGCCCCATGGACAGATTTAACGACTACGAGCAGTACTTC,CASSPMDRFNDYEQYF
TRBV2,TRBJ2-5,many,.,TGTGCCAGCATAACTGGGGCCTGGGAGACCCAGTACTTC,CASITGAWETQYF
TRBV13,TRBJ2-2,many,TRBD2,TGTGCCAGCAGCTCCCGCTGGCGGGAGCTCGGGGAGCTGTTTTTT,CASSSRWRELGELFF
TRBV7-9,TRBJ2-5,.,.,TGTGCCAGCAGCTATGGGGATCGGGTAGAGACCCAGTACTTC,CASSYGDRVETQYF
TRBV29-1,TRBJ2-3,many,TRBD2,TGCAGCGTGCTTCGACTAGCGGCCGGCACAGATACGCAGTATTTT,CSVLRLAAGTDTQYF
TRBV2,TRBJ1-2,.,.,TGTGCCAGCGACTCTCAGGGGCCCTATGGCTACACCTTC,CASDSQGPYGYTF
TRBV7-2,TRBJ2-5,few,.,TGTGCCAGCAGCTCTGCCGACAGGTGGGGAGAGACCCAGTACTTC,CASSSADRWGETQYF
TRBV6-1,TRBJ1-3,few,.,TGTGCCAGCAGAAAGGGACTGACCTCTGGAAACACCATATATTTT,CASRKGLTSGNTIYF